This T cell receptor (beta chain) was identified during a study of metastatic and nonmetastatic thyroid tumors. Study background: A comparison of repertoires was made across blood and tumor or nodule tissue from malignant and benign thyroid patients.

All patients were treatment-naive before thyroid surgery. Original analysis: Clinicopathological groups differed in CDR3, with these differences serving to build a distant-metastasis classifier for papillary thyroid cancer. TCRdb ran MiXCR on the PCR reads. The V and J calls were determined by TCRdb, not by the authors. The sample contains 11,000 or so clones, around 30% of which appear only once. Germline CDR1 reads MNHEY; CDR2 reads SMNVEV (reference sequence). CDR3 size: 14 residues. J was trimmed by 9 bases and V by 6 bases; bases with no gene match: 7. The chain has TRBV27 and TRBJ1-6, with 8 nucleotides matching TRBD1. The source is a male donor with papillary thyroid cancer or a benign thyroid nodule (not recorded which). Some clones in this sample may be carry-over from other donors' samples. Sequencing was done on a sample of adjacent normal tissue. The CDR3 DNA follows: TGTGCCAGCAGAGCCGACAGGGGATTTTCACCCCTCCACTTT. Encoded protein: CASRADRGFSPLHF.